This entry features one T cell receptor (beta chain) sequence. The sample originates from a study of blood T cell repertoires in COVID-19. The assay was immunoSEQ multiplex PCR, and TCRdb's table has in-frame clones only and misses some. The data show 150,000 or so clones, with over 70% seen just once and 5.5% to 7.5% held by the top ten. This CDR3 spans 15 amino acids. The V end was cut by 5 bases, the J end by 2 bases, with 13 bases between. CDR1 is MNHEY, CDR2 SVGEGT, per germline. V gene TRBV6-2 or TRBV6-3 combines with J gene TRBJ2-1, with D maybe TRBD2 (6 bases). Sequencing used peripheral blood. The clonotype was recovered from a man older than 75 with acute or convalescent COVID-19. CDR3 DNA sequence: TGTGCCAGCAGTGTAGGGAGGCGCCCCTACAATGAGCAGTTCTTC. Translated, it gives CASSVGRRPYNEQFF.